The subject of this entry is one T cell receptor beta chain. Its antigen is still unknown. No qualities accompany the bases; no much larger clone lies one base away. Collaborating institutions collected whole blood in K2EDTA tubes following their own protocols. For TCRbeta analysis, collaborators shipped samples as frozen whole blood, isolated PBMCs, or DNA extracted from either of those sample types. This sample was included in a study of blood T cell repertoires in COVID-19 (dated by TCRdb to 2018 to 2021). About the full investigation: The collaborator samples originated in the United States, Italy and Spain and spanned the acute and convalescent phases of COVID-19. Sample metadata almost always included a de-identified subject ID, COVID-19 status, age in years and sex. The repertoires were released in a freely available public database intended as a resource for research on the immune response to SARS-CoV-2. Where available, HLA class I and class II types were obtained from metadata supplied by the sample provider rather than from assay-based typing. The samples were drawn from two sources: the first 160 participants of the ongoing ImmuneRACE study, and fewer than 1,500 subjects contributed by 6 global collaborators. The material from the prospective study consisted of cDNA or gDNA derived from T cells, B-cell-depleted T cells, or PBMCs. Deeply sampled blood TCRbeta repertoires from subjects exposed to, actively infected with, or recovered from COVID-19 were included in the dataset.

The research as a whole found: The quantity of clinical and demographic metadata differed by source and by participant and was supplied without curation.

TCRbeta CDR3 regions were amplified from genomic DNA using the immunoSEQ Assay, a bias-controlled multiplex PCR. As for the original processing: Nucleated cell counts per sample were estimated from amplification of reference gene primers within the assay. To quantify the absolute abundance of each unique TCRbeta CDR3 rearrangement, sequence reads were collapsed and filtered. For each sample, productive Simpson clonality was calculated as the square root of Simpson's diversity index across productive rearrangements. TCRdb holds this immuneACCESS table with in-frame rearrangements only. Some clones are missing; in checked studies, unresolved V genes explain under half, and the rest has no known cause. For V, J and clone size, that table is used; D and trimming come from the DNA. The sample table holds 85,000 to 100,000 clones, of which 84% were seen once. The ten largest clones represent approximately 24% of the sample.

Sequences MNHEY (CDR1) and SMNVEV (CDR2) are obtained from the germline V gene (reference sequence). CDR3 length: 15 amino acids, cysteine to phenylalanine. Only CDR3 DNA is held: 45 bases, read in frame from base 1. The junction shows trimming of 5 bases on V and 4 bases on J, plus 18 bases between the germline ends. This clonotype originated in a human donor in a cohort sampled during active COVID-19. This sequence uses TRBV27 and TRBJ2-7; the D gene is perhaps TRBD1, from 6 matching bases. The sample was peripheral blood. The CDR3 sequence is CASSTPQGKAYEQYF. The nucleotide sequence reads TGTGCCAGCAGTACCCCTCAGGGGAAGGCGTACGAGCAGTACTTC.